This T cell receptor (beta chain) was found in a study of lymphopenia after photon versus proton radiotherapy. Profiled with immunoSEQ multiplex PCR; TCRdb holds only in-frame clones, not every one. The sample records some 30,000 clones, roughly 89% being singletons. The V and J ends lost 7 bases and 2 bases respectively, with 8 bases between them. The germline gives CDR1 ENHRY, CDR2 SYGVKD. This CDR3 region has 12 residues. Regarding this clone: What it binds is not known.

General study results and limits: Oligoclonal CD8+ Temra expansion after nadir drove photon patients' diversity drop.

The sequences come from peripheral blood, collected from a patient treated with proton-based radiotherapy. V usage is TRBV10-3 and J usage is TRBJ1-1; D is possibly TRBD1 (5 bases). This receptor was obtained from a woman in her 70s with pancreatic cancer. Some clones in this sample may be carry-over from other donors' samples. The CDR3 region has the DNA TGTGCCATCAAGACAGCCAACACTGAAGCTTTCTTT. Translated: CAIKTANTEAFF.